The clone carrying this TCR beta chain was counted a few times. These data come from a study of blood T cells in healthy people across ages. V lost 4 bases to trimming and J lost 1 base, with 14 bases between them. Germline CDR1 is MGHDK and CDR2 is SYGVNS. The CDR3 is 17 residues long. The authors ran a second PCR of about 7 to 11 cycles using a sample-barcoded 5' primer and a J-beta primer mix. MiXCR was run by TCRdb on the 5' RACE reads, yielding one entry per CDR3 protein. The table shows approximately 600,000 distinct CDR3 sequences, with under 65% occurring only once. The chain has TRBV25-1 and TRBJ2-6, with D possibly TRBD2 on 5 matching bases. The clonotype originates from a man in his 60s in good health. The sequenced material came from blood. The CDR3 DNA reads TGTGCCAGCAGTGGGTTCGACCGGGAATCTGGGGCCAACGTCCTGACTTTC. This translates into CASSGFDRESGANVLTF.